The 29 T cell receptor beta chains listed next were all sequenced from one sample in a study of cytomegalovirus exposure and HLA in healthy donors (dated by TCRdb to about 2017). The library was obtained by the immunoSEQ multiplex PCR assay. The table comes from immuneACCESS by way of TCRdb, which keeps in-frame sequences with V and J called. Part of the clones is missing from these tables; in studies checked, under half for an unresolved V gene and the rest for unknown reasons. Within this sample are about 150,000 clones, with about 86% of them counted one time only. About 1.9% of the sample rests with the top ten. Sequenced input: PBMCs. The receptors were sampled from a human donor in good health.

The rearrangement links TRBV5-4 to TRBJ1-1; D is ambiguous. Germline loops: CDR1 SGHNT, CDR2 YYREEE (reference sequence). With 0 bases removed from V and 7 bases from J, the gap between germline ends came to 13 bases. The CDR3 covers 14 residues. DNA for the CDR3: TGTGCCAGCAGCTTGGAGTTAGCCCAGCATGAAGCTTTCTTT. Translation: CASSLELAQHEAFF.

The CDR3 coding sequence is TGTGCCAGCAGTTACGACAGGAGTAACTATGGCTACACCTTC. It is translated as CASSYDRSNYGYTF. The gene calls are TRBV6-6 and TRBJ1-2; D possibly corresponds to TRBD1 (6 bases). Per the germline V gene, CDR1 is MNHNY and CDR2 is SVGAGI (reference sequence). Between the trimmed V and J ends, which lost 2 bases and 1 base, there was a span of 8 bases. The CDR3 sequence is 14 residues long.

This chain connects TRBV30 to TRBJ2-2, with 13 positions matching TRBD2. V shed 0 bases, J shed 6 bases, and the junction held 4 bases outside the gene matches. This CDR3 is built from 16 residues. The germline gives CDR1 GTSNPN, CDR2 SVGIG (reference sequence). The CDR3 reads CAWSVRLAGGPGELFF. In DNA, the CDR3 is TGTGCCTGGAGTGTACGACTAGCGGGAGGCCCCGGGGAGCTGTTTTTT.

The genes are TRBV27 and TRBJ1-2; 10 bases are a match to TRBD1. The CDR3 length is 17 residues. Trimming cost V 6 bases and J 4 bases; bases outside gene matches: 14. The germline CDR1 and CDR2 sequences are MNHEY and SMNVEV (reference sequence). CDR3 sequence reads: CASSLRRPGQGTYGYTF. CDR3 in DNA: TGTGCCAGCAGCTTGCGGAGACCGGGACAGGGGACCTATGGCTACACCTTC.

The chain joins TRBV9 to TRBJ2-5, with 9 bases lining up with TRBD1. Germline CDR1 and CDR2: SGDLS and YYNGEE. This CDR3 has 18 amino acids. V trimming: 3 bases; J trimming: 7 bases; junction bases outside the gene matches: 19. In nucleotides, the CDR3 is TGTGCCAGCAGCGGAAGCGGGCCCCTGGGGACAGGGAGGGTGACCCAGTACTTC. Its translation is CASSGSGPLGTGRVTQYF.

The chain has TRBV11-2 and TRBJ2-7, with D hard to call. Germline V CDR1 and CDR2: SGHAT, FQNNGV. Trimming stripped 3 bases from V and 2 bases from J, with 8 bases between. The CDR3 has 13 amino acids. CDR3 in amino acids: CASSLSNTYEQYF. DNA of the CDR3: TGTGCCAGCAGCTTGTCAAACACCTACGAGCAGTACTTC.

The chain recombines TRBV10-2 with TRBJ2-3, with TRBD2 identical over 7 bases. This CDR3 is built from 13 residues. Germline V gives CDR1 WSHSY, CDR2 SAAADI. Trimming took 6 bases from V and 4 from J; bases not matched to a gene: 4. Here the CDR3 DNA reads TGCGCCAGCAGCGGGGGGAGCCCAGATACGCAGTATTTT. Translated, it gives CASSGGSPDTQYF.

This clone was counted a single time. The genes are TRBV19 and TRBJ2-1; TRBD1 is a possible D gene (5 bases). V gave up 2 bases and J gave up 0 bases, with 14 bases separating them. There are 17 residues in the CDR3. In germline, CDR1 is LNHDA, CDR2 SQIVND (reference sequence). The CDR3 DNA follows: TGTGCCAGTAGTATACCAGCTTGGGGCCTCTCCTACAATGAGCAGTTCTTC. Protein product: CASSIPAWGLSYNEQFF.

The V call is TRBV7-9, the J call TRBJ2-5; unclear D gene. The CDR3 consists of 14 residues. Between the trimmed V and J ends, which lost 1 base and 4 bases, there was a span of 10 bases. CDR1 SEHNR and CDR2 FQNEAQ come from the germline V gene (reference sequence). The CDR3 sequence: CASSLVRSPETQYF. CDR3 nucleotide sequence: TGTGCCAGCAGCTTAGTTAGAAGCCCAGAGACCCAGTACTTC. Drawing the rest from reference TRBV7-9 and TRBJ2-5, the complete variable domain is DTGVSQNPRHKITKRGQNVTFRCDPISEHNRLYWYRQTLGQGPEFLTYFQNEAQLEKSRLLSDRFSAERPKGSFSTLEIQRTEQGDSAMYLCASSLVRSPETQYFGPGTRLLVL.

CDR3 loop: CASSSLTGANVLTF. DNA of the CDR3: TGTGCCAGCAGTAGCTTGACTGGGGCCAACGTCCTGACTTTC. The rearrangement joins TRBV27 to TRBJ2-6; D not resolved. The CDR3 extends over 14 amino acids. CDR1 is MNHEY, CDR2 SMNVEV, per germline (reference sequence). Trimming took off 5 bases at V and 2 bases at J, with 7 bases between the two ends. The variable domain in full, completed from reference TRBV27 and TRBJ2-6, reads EAQVTQNPRYLITVTGKKLTVTCSQNMNHEYMSWYRQDPGLGLRQIYYSMNVEVTDKGDVPEGYKVSRKEKRNFPLILESPSPNQTSLYFCASSSLTGANVLTFGAGSRLTVL.

The gene calls are TRBV5-6 and TRBJ1-1; no clear D gene. The length of the CDR3 is 16 residues. Germline-derived CDR1 and CDR2 are SGHDT and YYEEEE. The V gene lost 0 bases and the J gene lost 0 bases, with 12 bases spanning the gap. The CDR3 region has the DNA TGTGCCAGCAGCTTGGAGGCAGGTAACGTGAACACTGAAGCTTTCTTT. It codes for CASSLEAGNVNTEAFF.

V gene TRBV28 combines with J gene TRBJ2-1, with a possible D match to TRBD1 (7 bases). There are 14 residues in the CDR3. V was pared by 7 bases and J by 1 base, with 11 bases between. Germline CDR1 and CDR2: MDHEN and SYDVKM. CDR3 DNA sequence: TGTGCCAGCACCTCAGGGGGGTCCTACAATGAGCAGTTCTTC. As protein: CASTSGGSYNEQFF.

The gene calls are TRBV7-2 and TRBJ2-1, with TRBD2 identical over 13 bases. V lost 6 bases, J lost 5 bases, and 4 bases stayed unmatched. The CDR3 loop spans 15 amino acids. Germline CDR1 and CDR2: SGHTA and FQGNSA. This CDR3 reads CASRPGLAGNNEQFF. The DNA for the CDR3 is TGTGCCAGCAGACCGGGACTAGCGGGGAACAATGAGCAGTTCTTC.

This sequence joins TRBV5-6 and TRBJ2-7; tentatively, D is TRBD2 (6 bases). The CDR3 covers 17 residues. CDR1 and CDR2 (germline): SGHDT, YYEEEE. The V and J ends lost 1 base and 0 bases respectively, with 17 bases between them. The CDR3 DNA reads as TGTGCCAGCAGCTTGATCATCACCGGGGGTTTCTCCTACGAGCAGTACTTC. Amino acids: CASSLIITGGFSYEQYF. The whole variable domain, filled in from reference TRBV5-6 and TRBJ2-7, reads DAGVTQSPTHLIKTRGQQVTLRCSPKSGHDTVSWYQQALGQGPQFIFQYYEEEERQRGNFPDRFSGHQFPNYSSELNVNALLLGDSALYLCASSLIITGGFSYEQYFGPGTRLTVT.

This chain links TRBV29-1 with TRBJ2-2; D is unresolved. Per the germline V gene, CDR1 is SQVTM and CDR2 is ANQGSEA. Trimming removed 4 bases from V and 0 bases from J, with 3 bases in between. The CDR3 contains 12 residues. CDR3 sequence (DNA): TGCAGCGTTGCTCCGAACACCGGGGAGCTGTTTTTT. Its protein product is CSVAPNTGELFF.

The rearrangement links TRBV30 to TRBJ1-5; TRBD1 aligns across 7 bases. The CDR3 runs 13 residues. Germline V lookup: CDR1 GTSNPN, CDR2 SVGIG (reference sequence). V trimming: 2 bases; J trimming: 5 bases; junction bases outside the gene matches: 3. The CDR3 loop is CAWSTQGDQPQHF. The CDR3, as DNA: TGTGCCTGGAGTACCCAGGGGGATCAGCCCCAGCATTTT.

The chain joins TRBV18 to TRBJ2-2, with 14 nucleotides matching TRBD2. With 6 bases clipped from V and 0 bases from J, the junction kept 9 bases outside the gene matches. Germline V lookup: CDR1 KGHSH, CDR2 LQKENI. The CDR3 runs 19 residues. This chain's CDR3 is CASSRWTSGGPANTGELFF. The CDR3 nucleotides are TGTGCCAGCTCCCGATGGACTAGCGGGGGGCCCGCGAACACCGGGGAGCTGTTTTTT.

The CDR3 coding sequence is TGCGCCAGCAGCTTGGCCGGCTCTGGGGCCAACGTCCTGACTTTC. This codes for CASSLAGSGANVLTF. The chain carries TRBV5-1 and TRBJ2-6; D unclear. Trimming shortened V by 0 bases and J by 0 bases, and 4 bases separated the two germline ends. CDR1 is SGHRS, CDR2 YFSETQ, per germline. CDR3 length: 15 residues.

The chain links TRBV6-6 to TRBJ1-5, with 9 bases matching TRBD1. This CDR3 contains 13 residues. J was trimmed by 6 bases and V by 9 bases; bases with no gene match: 6. Germline values: CDR1 MNHNY, CDR2 SVGAGI (reference sequence). The CDR3 region has the DNA TGTGCCAGTAAACAGGGGGCTGGTCAGCCCCAGCATTTT. Translated, it gives CASKQGAGQPQHF.

The chain employs TRBV11-2 and TRBJ1-4, with 11 bases lining up with TRBD1. The CDR3 extends over 14 amino acids. J gave up 10 bases and V 5 bases, and 6 bases lay outside the gene matches. The V gene's germline CDR1 is SGHAT and CDR2 FQNNGV. The CDR3 loop reads CASSLGQGVGKLFF. In nucleotides, the CDR3 is TGTGCCAGCAGCCTGGGACAGGGGGTTGGAAAACTGTTTTTT.

In this sample, this clone turned up once. The chain has TRBV9 and TRBJ2-2, with TRBD2 as a possible D gene (6 bases). The CDR3 is 14 residues long. The ends were cut back, 5 bases at V and 3 bases at J, with 11 bases in the middle. CDR1 and CDR2 from the germline V gene are SGDLS and YYNGEE. CDR3 region: CASSPTGDTGELFF. CDR3 nucleotides: TGTGCCAGCAGTCCCACGGGGGACACCGGGGAGCTGTTTTTT.

This chain uses TRBV18 with TRBJ2-7; the D gene is possibly TRBD2 (6 bases). This CDR3 comprises 14 residues. The V gene's germline CDR1 is KGHSH and CDR2 LQKENI. V dropped 3 bases and J dropped 2 bases, with 11 bases sitting between them. CDR3 sequence reads: CASSPPEGTYEQYF. CDR3 nucleotides: TGTGCCAGCTCACCCCCGGAGGGGACCTACGAGCAGTACTTC. Full variable domain (missing parts from reference TRBV18 and TRBJ2-7): NAGVMQNPRHLVRRRGQEARLRCSPMKGHSHVYWYRQLPEEGLKFMVYLQKENIIDESGMPKERFSAEFPKEGPSILRIQQVVRGDSAAYFCASSPPEGTYEQYFGPGTRLTVT.

This chain joins TRBV5-4 and TRBJ2-5; D uncertain. This CDR3 has 14 residues. Looked up from germline, CDR1 is SGHNT and CDR2 is YYREEE (reference sequence). The V gene lost 1 base and the J gene lost 3 bases, with 10 bases spanning the gap. In nucleotides, the CDR3 is TGTGCCAGCAGCTTGAACCAGGTGAAAGAGACCCAGTACTTC. Encoded protein: CASSLNQVKETQYF.

This rearrangement joins TRBV11-2 to TRBJ1-1; TRBD1 matches at 8 bases. The trim removed 3 bases at V and 5 bases at J, leaving 2 bases unmatched. This CDR3 contains 13 residues. In germline, CDR1 is SGHAT, CDR2 FQNNGV. For the CDR3, the DNA is TGTGCCAGCAGCTTTACAGGGGGAACTGAAGCTTTCTTT. Encoded protein: CASSFTGGTEAFF. The entire variable domain, with the rest obtained from reference TRBV11-2 and TRBJ1-1, is as follows: EAGVAQSPRYKIIEKRQSVAFWCNPISGHATLYWYQQILGQGPKLLIQFQNNGVVDDSQLPKDRFSAERLKGVDSTLKIQPAKLEDSAVYLCASSFTGGTEAFFGQGTRLTVV.

The chain uses TRBV4-1 and TRBJ1-5; D possibly corresponds to TRBD1 (5 bases). Germline loops: CDR1 MGHRA, CDR2 YSYEKL. The length of the CDR3 is 13 residues. V lost 2 bases to trimming and J lost 7 bases, with 9 bases between them. The CDR3 DNA sequence: TGCGCCAGCAGCCAATTGGAGGGGCAGCCCCAGCATTTT. Encoded protein: CASSQLEGQPQHF.

The chain employs TRBV27 and TRBJ2-2; 13 bases are shared with TRBD2. V was pared by 5 bases and J by 8 bases, with 5 bases of the junction left unmatched. Germline values: CDR1 MNHEY, CDR2 SMNVEV (reference sequence). The CDR3 contains 15 residues. The CDR3 nucleotides are TGTGCCAGCAGTCGGACTAGCGGGAGTAGGGGGGAGCTGTTTTTT. Translating it yields CASSRTSGSRGELFF.

V usage is TRBV28 and J usage is TRBJ2-7, with 7 bases that match TRBD2. The J segment lost 2 bases and the V segment lost 3 bases, leaving 4 bases of the junction unmatched. Germline assignment: CDR1 MDHEN and CDR2 SYDVKM. This CDR3 has 14 residues. The CDR3 DNA reads TGTGCCAGCAGTTTGGGGGGGGAACCCTACGAGCAGTACTTC. Translated: CASSLGGEPYEQYF. The variable domain in full, with the rest retrieved from reference TRBV28 and TRBJ2-7, is DVKVTQSSRYLVKRTGEKVFLECVQDMDHENMFWYRQDPGLGLRLIYFSYDVKMKEKGDIPEGYSVSREKKERFSLILESASTNQTSMYLCASSLGGEPYEQYFGPGTRLTVT.

A few counts support this clone. The chain is built from TRBV2 and TRBJ1-2; D is uncertain. Trimming cost V 3 bases and J 3 bases, with 8 bases left between them. This CDR3 is built from 13 residues. The germline gives CDR1 SNHLY, CDR2 FYNNEI. The CDR3: CASSEEVYYGYTF. CDR3 sequence (DNA): TGTGCCAGCAGTGAGGAGGTCTACTATGGCTACACCTTC.

The gene calls are TRBV14 and TRBJ2-7; D might be TRBD2 (6 bases). The V gene's germline CDR1 is SGHDN and CDR2 FVKESK. V gave up 1 base and J gave up 6 bases, with 13 bases separating them. The CDR3 has 14 amino acids. The CDR3 reads CASSQVRLGSEQYF. CDR3 bases: TGTGCCAGCAGCCAAGTTCGTCTCGGGAGCGAGCAGTACTTC.